This is a list of T cell receptor beta chains from one sample in a study of Tregs in tolerant kidney transplant recipients. Assay used: immunoSEQ multiplex PCR; TCRdb lists only in-frame clones, some missing. The sample carries over 60,000 clones, 85% to 90% recorded once. Sequencing used CD4+ T cells from blood, obtained before the transplant. These receptors were obtained from a human donor who received a combined kidney and bone marrow transplant. The CDR3 runs from the conserved cysteine through the conserved F or W. Each record gives: J gene, V gene, D gene, clone size, CDR3 protein, CDR3 DNA. A D gene is named only where the DNA matches it firmly. Not every row has a clone size; where given, it reads once, few, many or a size class.

j_gene: TRBJ1-3
v_gene: TRBV6-5
d_gene: -
abundance: -
CDR3aa: CASSFGGSGNTIYF
CDR3nt: TGTGCCAGCAGTTTCGGAGGCTCTGGAAACACCATATATTTT

j_gene: TRBJ2-7
v_gene: TRBV29-1
d_gene: -
abundance: -
CDR3aa: CSVTRDLGTRGIVSSYEQYF
CDR3nt: TGCAGCGTTACCAGAGATTTGGGGACAAGGGGAATAGTTAGCTCCTACGAGCAGTACTTC

j_gene: TRBJ1-1
v_gene: TRBV6-5
d_gene: -
abundance: -
CDR3aa: CASSYSTRNTEAFF
CDR3nt: TGTGCCAGCAGTTACTCCACACGGAACACTGAAGCTTTCTTT

j_gene: TRBJ2-7
v_gene: TRBV28
d_gene: TRBD2
abundance: few
CDR3aa: CASSLAGRGIYEQYF
CDR3nt: TGTGCCAGCAGCCTAGCGGGGAGGGGAATCTACGAGCAGTACTTC

j_gene: TRBJ1-2
v_gene: TRBV30
d_gene: -
abundance: few
CDR3aa: CAWRRANYGYTF
CDR3nt: TGTGCCTGGAGAAGAGCTAACTATGGCTACACCTTC

j_gene: TRBJ2-7
v_gene: TRBV4-2
d_gene: -
abundance: -
CDR3aa: CASSQRVGDSSYEQYF
CDR3nt: TGTGCCAGCAGCCAACGGGTAGGGGATAGCTCCTACGAGCAGTACTTC

j_gene: TRBJ1-1
v_gene: TRBV6-1
d_gene: -
abundance: -
CDR3aa: CASSENAANTEAFF
CDR3nt: TGTGCCAGCAGTGAAAATGCGGCCAACACTGAAGCTTTCTTT

j_gene: TRBJ2-1
v_gene: TRBV28
d_gene: TRBD2
abundance: -
CDR3aa: CASSTSGRATDEQFF
CDR3nt: TGTGCCAGCAGCACGAGCGGGAGGGCCACGGATGAGCAGTTCTTC

j_gene: TRBJ1-2
v_gene: TRBV6-5
d_gene: -
abundance: -
CDR3aa: CASSYAAALNYGYTF
CDR3nt: TGTGCCAGCAGTTATGCCGCGGCTCTGAACTATGGCTACACCTTC

j_gene: TRBJ1-1
v_gene: TRBV30
d_gene: -
abundance: -
CDR3aa: CAWTKQGYTEAFF
CDR3nt: TGTGCCTGGACCAAACAGGGTTACACTGAAGCTTTCTTT

j_gene: TRBJ1-5
v_gene: TRBV27
d_gene: TRBD1
abundance: -
CDR3aa: CATRQGLINQPQHF
CDR3nt: TGTGCCACTAGACAGGGGCTAATAAATCAGCCCCAGCATTTT

j_gene: TRBJ1-5
v_gene: TRBV30
d_gene: -
abundance: -
CDR3aa: CAWKVAGPSNQPQHF
CDR3nt: TGTGCCTGGAAGGTGGCGGGCCCCTCCAATCAGCCCCAGCATTTT

j_gene: TRBJ2-7
v_gene: TRBV20-1
d_gene: -
abundance: -
CDR3aa: CSAGFGYEQYF
CDR3nt: TGCAGTGCTGGCTTTGGCTACGAGCAGTACTTC

j_gene: TRBJ1-1
v_gene: TRBV15
d_gene: -
abundance: -
CDR3aa: CATSSRGDTEAFF
CDR3nt: TGTGCCACCAGCAGCAGGGGAGACACTGAAGCTTTCTTT

j_gene: TRBJ2-1
v_gene: TRBV7-8
d_gene: -
abundance: -
CDR3aa: CASSLVQNNEQFF
CDR3nt: TGTGCCAGCAGCTTAGTACAAAACAATGAGCAGTTCTTC

j_gene: TRBJ1-5
v_gene: TRBV28
d_gene: -
abundance: -
CDR3aa: CASRPTQGLGQPQHF
CDR3nt: TGTGCCAGCAGACCAACACAGGGATTAGGTCAGCCCCAGCATTTT

j_gene: TRBJ1-5
v_gene: TRBV11-2
d_gene: -
abundance: -
CDR3aa: CASSLQGFSNQPQHF
CDR3nt: TGTGCCAGCAGCTTACAGGGTTTTAGCAATCAGCCCCAGCATTTT

j_gene: TRBJ1-2
v_gene: TRBV19
d_gene: TRBD1
abundance: few
CDR3aa: CASRPFDRGGGYTF
CDR3nt: TGTGCCAGTAGACCATTCGACAGGGGCGGTGGCTACACCTTC

j_gene: TRBJ1-5
v_gene: TRBV19
d_gene: -
abundance: -
CDR3aa: CASSFQLQGSQPQHF
CDR3nt: TGTGCCAGTAGCTTTCAATTACAGGGAAGTCAGCCCCAGCATTTT

j_gene: TRBJ1-2
v_gene: TRBV5-4
d_gene: TRBD1
abundance: -
CDR3aa: CASSGGQANYGYTF
CDR3nt: TGTGCCAGCAGCGGGGGACAGGCTAACTATGGCTACACCTTC

j_gene: TRBJ1-4
v_gene: TRBV6-5
d_gene: -
abundance: once
CDR3aa: CASRPNRVEKLFF
CDR3nt: TGTGCCAGCAGACCTAACAGGGTCGAAAAACTGTTTTTT

j_gene: TRBJ2-3
v_gene: TRBV28
d_gene: TRBD2
abundance: -
CDR3aa: CASSLSSGILTDTQYF
CDR3nt: TGTGCCAGCAGTTTGTCTAGCGGGATACTCACAGATACGCAGTATTTT

j_gene: TRBJ1-1
v_gene: TRBV7-2
d_gene: -
abundance: -
CDR3aa: CASSLWGLNTEAFF
CDR3nt: TGTGCCAGCAGCTTATGGGGCCTGAACACTGAAGCTTTCTTT

j_gene: TRBJ2-1
v_gene: TRBV18
d_gene: TRBD2
abundance: -
CDR3aa: CASSPPVGGPNEQFF
CDR3nt: TGTGCCAGCTCACCACCAGTGGGAGGGCCCAATGAGCAGTTCTTC

j_gene: TRBJ2-3
v_gene: TRBV19
d_gene: -
abundance: -
CDR3aa: CASRPLAASSTDTQYF
CDR3nt: TGTGCCAGTAGACCGCTAGCTGCCTCTAGCACAGATACGCAGTATTTT

j_gene: TRBJ2-7
v_gene: TRBV6-5
d_gene: -
abundance: -
CDR3aa: CASQRGGGRDEQYF
CDR3nt: TGTGCCAGCCAAAGGGGGGGAGGTCGGGACGAGCAGTACTTC

j_gene: TRBJ2-1
v_gene: TRBV11-2
d_gene: -
abundance: -
CDR3aa: CASSPHGAKYYNEQFF
CDR3nt: TGTGCCAGCAGCCCCCACGGAGCGAAGTACTACAATGAGCAGTTCTTC

j_gene: TRBJ2-7
v_gene: TRBV28
d_gene: TRBD2
abundance: -
CDR3aa: CASSRPGGLGRDYYEQYF
CDR3nt: TGTGCCAGCAGCCGTCCGGGGGGTTTGGGGAGGGACTACTACGAGCAGTACTTC

j_gene: TRBJ2-7
v_gene: TRBV5-1
d_gene: TRBD2
abundance: -
CDR3aa: CASSFLAGSYEQYF
CDR3nt: TGCGCCAGCAGCTTCCTAGCGGGATCCTACGAGCAGTACTTC

j_gene: TRBJ2-1
v_gene: TRBV11-3
d_gene: -
abundance: -
CDR3aa: CASSLRAAYNEQFF
CDR3nt: TGTGCCAGCAGCTTGAGGGCCGCGTACAATGAGCAGTTCTTC

j_gene: TRBJ2-5
v_gene: TRBV7-6
d_gene: TRBD2
abundance: -
CDR3aa: CASSARGLAGGETQYF
CDR3nt: TGTGCCAGCAGCGCCCGGGGACTAGCGGGAGGCGAGACCCAGTACTTC

j_gene: TRBJ2-5
v_gene: TRBV2
d_gene: TRBD2
abundance: -
CDR3aa: CASSEQLAGGYETQYF
CDR3nt: TGTGCCAGCAGTGAACAGCTAGCGGGAGGGTATGAGACCCAGTACTTC

j_gene: TRBJ1-2
v_gene: TRBV6-5
d_gene: -
abundance: -
CDR3aa: CATYRGEMGGYTF
CDR3nt: TGTGCCACCTATCGGGGAGAGATGGGTGGCTACACCTTC

j_gene: TRBJ2-5
v_gene: TRBV27
d_gene: TRBD2
abundance: -
CDR3aa: CASSATSGPVQETQYF
CDR3nt: TGTGCCAGCAGTGCCACTAGCGGACCGGTCCAAGAGACCCAGTACTTC

j_gene: TRBJ2-3
v_gene: TRBV7-2
d_gene: -
abundance: -
CDR3aa: CASSLLRGMDTQYF
CDR3nt: TGTGCCAGCAGCTTACTCAGGGGTATGGATACGCAGTATTTT